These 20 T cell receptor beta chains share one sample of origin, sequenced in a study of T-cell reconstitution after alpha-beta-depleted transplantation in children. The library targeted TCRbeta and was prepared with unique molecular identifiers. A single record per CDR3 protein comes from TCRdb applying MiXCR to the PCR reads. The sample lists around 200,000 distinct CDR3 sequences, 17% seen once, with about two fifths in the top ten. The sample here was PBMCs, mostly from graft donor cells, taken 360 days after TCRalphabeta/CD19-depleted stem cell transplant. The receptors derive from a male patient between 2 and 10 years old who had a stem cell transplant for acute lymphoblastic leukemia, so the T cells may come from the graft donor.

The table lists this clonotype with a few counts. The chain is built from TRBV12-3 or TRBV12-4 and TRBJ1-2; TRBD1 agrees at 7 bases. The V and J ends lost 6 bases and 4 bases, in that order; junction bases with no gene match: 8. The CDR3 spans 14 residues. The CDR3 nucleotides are TGTGCCAGCAGCCCCGGGACAGCGCCCTATGGCTACACCTTC. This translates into CASSPGTAPYGYTF.

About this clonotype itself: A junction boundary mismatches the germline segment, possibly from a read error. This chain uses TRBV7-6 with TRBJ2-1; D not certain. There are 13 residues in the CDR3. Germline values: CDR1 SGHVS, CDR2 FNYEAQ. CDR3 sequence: CAISPRLIDEQFF. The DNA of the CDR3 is TGTGCCATCAGCCCTCGATTAATAGATGAGCAGTTCTTC.

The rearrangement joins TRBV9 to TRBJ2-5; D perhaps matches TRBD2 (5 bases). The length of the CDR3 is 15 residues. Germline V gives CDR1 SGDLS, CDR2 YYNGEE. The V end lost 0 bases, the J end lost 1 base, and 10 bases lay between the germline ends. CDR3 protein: CASSVERAPQETQYF. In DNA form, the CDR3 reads TGTGCCAGCAGCGTAGAGAGGGCCCCCCAAGAGACCCAGTACTTC.

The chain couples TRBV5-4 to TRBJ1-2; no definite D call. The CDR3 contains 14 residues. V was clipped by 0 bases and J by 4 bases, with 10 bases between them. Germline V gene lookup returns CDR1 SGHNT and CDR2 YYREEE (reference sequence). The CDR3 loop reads CASSLASEIYGYTF. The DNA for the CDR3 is TGTGCCAGCAGCTTGGCGTCAGAGATCTATGGCTACACCTTC.

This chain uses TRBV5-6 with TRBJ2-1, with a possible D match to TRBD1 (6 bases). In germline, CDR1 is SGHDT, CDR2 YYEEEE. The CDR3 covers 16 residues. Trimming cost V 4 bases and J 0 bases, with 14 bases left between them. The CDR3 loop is CASSPTGQLSYNEQFF. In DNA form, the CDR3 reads TGTGCCAGCAGCCCGACTGGACAGCTCTCCTACAATGAGCAGTTCTTC.

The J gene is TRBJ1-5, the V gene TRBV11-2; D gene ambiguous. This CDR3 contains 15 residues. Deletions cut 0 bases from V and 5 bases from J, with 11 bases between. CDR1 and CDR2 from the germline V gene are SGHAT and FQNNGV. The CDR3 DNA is TGTGCCAGCAGCTTAGAAAGAACAAGAGATCAGCCCCAGCATTTT. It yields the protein CASSLERTRDQPQHF.

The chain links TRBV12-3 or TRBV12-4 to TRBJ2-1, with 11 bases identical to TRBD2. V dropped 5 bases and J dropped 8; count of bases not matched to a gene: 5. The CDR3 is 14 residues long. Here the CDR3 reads CASSVSGGAHEQFF. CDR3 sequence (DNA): TGTGCCAGCAGTGTTAGCGGGGGGGCCCATGAGCAGTTCTTC.

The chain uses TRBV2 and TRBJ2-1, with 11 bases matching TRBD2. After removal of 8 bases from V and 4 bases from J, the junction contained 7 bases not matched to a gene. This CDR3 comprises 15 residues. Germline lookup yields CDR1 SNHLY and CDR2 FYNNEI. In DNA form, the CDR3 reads TGTGCCAGCCTGACTAGCGGGACTCTTTACAATGAGCAGTTCTTC. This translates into CASLTSGTLYNEQFF.

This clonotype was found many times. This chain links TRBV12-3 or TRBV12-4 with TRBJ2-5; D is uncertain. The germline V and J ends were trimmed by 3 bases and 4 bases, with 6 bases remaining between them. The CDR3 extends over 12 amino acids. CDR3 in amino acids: CASSLASETQYF. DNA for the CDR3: TGTGCCAGCAGTTTGGCGTCAGAGACCCAGTACTTC.

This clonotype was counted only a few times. The CDR3 region has the DNA TGTGCCAGCAGTGTGAACAGGATCGGGGAGCAGTACTTC. It codes for CASSVNRIGEQYF. V usage is TRBV25-1 and J usage is TRBJ2-7; tentatively, D is TRBD1 (5 bases). V was cut by 4 bases and J by 7 bases, with 14 bases left in between. The CDR3 spans 13 residues. The germline gives CDR1 MGHDK, CDR2 SYGVNS.

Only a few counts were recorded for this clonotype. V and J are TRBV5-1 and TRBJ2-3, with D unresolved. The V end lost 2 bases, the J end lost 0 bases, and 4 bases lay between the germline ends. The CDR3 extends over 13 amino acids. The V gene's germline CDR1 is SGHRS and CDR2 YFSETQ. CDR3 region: CASSFFSTDTQYF. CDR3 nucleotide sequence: TGCGCCAGCAGCTTTTTTAGCACAGATACGCAGTATTTT.

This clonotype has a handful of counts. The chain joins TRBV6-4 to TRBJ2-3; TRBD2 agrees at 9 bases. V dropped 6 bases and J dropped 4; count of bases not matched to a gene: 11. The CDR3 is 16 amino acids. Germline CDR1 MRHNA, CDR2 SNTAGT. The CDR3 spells CASSPGLAPGSDTQYF. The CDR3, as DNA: TGTGCCAGCAGCCCAGGACTAGCGCCCGGGTCAGATACGCAGTATTTT.

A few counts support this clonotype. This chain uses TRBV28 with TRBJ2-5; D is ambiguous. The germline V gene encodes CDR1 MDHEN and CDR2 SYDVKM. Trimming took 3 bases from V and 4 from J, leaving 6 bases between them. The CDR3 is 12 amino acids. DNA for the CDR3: TGTGCCAGCAGTTTTTCCAGAGAGACCCAGTACTTC. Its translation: CASSFSRETQYF.

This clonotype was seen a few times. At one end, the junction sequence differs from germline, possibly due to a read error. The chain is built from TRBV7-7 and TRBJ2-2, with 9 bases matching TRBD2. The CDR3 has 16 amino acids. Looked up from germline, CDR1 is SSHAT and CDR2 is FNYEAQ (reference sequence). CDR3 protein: CASSSRLAANTGELFF. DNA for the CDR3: TGTGCTAGCAGCTCGCGACTAGCGGCGAACACCGGGGAGCTGTTTTTT.

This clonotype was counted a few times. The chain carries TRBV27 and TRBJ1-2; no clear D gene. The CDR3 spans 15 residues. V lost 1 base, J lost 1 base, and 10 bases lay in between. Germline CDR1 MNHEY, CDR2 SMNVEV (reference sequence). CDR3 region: CASSLYGDINYGYTF. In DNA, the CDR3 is TGTGCCAGCAGTTTATACGGAGACATTAACTATGGCTACACCTTC.

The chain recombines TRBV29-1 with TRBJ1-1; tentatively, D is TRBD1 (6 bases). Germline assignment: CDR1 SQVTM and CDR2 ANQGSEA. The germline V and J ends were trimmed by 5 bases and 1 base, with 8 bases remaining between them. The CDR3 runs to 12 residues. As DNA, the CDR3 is TGCAGCGTTATACAGGGGAACACTGAAGCTTTCTTT. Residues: CSVIQGNTEAFF.

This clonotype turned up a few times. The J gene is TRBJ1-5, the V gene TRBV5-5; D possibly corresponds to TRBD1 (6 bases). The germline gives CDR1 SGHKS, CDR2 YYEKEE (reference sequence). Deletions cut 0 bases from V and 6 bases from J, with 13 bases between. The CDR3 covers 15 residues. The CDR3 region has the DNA TGTGCCAGCAGCTTGGCCGGGGGGGCGGCTCAGCCCCAGCATTTT. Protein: CASSLAGGAAQPQHF.

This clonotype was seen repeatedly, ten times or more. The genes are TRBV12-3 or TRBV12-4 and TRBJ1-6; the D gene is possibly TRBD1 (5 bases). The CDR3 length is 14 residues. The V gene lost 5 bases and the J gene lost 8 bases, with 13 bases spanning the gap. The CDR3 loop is CASSTGDQYSPLHF. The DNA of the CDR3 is TGTGCCAGCAGTACCGGGGACCAGTATTCACCCCTCCACTTT.

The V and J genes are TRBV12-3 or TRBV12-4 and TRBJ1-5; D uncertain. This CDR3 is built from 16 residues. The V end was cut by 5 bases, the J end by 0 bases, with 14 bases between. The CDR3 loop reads CASSPPPAYSNQPQHF. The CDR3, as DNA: TGTGCCAGCAGTCCCCCACCTGCATATAGCAATCAGCCCCAGCATTTT.

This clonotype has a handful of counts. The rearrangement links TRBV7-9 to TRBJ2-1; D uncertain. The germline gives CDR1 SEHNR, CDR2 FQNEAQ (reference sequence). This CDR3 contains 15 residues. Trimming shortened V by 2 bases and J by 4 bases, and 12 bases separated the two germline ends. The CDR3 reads CASSLPLPGYNEQFF. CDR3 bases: TGTGCCAGCAGCTTACCCCTACCTGGGTACAATGAGCAGTTCTTC.